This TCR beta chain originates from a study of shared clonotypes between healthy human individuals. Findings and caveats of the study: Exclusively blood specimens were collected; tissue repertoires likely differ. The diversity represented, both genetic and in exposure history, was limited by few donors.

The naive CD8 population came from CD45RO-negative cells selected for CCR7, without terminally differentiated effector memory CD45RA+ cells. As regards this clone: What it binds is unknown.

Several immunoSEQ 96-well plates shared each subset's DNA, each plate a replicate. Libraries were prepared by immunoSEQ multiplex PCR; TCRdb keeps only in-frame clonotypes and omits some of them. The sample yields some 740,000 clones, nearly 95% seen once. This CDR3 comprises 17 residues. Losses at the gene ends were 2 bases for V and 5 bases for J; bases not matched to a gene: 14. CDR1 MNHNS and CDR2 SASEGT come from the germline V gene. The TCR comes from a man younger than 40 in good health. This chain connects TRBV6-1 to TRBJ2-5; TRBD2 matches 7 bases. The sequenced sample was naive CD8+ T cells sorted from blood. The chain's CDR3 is CASSELLRLAVEETQYF. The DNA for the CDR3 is TGTGCCAGCAGTGAACTGTTGAGGCTAGCGGTTGAGGAGACCCAGTACTTC.